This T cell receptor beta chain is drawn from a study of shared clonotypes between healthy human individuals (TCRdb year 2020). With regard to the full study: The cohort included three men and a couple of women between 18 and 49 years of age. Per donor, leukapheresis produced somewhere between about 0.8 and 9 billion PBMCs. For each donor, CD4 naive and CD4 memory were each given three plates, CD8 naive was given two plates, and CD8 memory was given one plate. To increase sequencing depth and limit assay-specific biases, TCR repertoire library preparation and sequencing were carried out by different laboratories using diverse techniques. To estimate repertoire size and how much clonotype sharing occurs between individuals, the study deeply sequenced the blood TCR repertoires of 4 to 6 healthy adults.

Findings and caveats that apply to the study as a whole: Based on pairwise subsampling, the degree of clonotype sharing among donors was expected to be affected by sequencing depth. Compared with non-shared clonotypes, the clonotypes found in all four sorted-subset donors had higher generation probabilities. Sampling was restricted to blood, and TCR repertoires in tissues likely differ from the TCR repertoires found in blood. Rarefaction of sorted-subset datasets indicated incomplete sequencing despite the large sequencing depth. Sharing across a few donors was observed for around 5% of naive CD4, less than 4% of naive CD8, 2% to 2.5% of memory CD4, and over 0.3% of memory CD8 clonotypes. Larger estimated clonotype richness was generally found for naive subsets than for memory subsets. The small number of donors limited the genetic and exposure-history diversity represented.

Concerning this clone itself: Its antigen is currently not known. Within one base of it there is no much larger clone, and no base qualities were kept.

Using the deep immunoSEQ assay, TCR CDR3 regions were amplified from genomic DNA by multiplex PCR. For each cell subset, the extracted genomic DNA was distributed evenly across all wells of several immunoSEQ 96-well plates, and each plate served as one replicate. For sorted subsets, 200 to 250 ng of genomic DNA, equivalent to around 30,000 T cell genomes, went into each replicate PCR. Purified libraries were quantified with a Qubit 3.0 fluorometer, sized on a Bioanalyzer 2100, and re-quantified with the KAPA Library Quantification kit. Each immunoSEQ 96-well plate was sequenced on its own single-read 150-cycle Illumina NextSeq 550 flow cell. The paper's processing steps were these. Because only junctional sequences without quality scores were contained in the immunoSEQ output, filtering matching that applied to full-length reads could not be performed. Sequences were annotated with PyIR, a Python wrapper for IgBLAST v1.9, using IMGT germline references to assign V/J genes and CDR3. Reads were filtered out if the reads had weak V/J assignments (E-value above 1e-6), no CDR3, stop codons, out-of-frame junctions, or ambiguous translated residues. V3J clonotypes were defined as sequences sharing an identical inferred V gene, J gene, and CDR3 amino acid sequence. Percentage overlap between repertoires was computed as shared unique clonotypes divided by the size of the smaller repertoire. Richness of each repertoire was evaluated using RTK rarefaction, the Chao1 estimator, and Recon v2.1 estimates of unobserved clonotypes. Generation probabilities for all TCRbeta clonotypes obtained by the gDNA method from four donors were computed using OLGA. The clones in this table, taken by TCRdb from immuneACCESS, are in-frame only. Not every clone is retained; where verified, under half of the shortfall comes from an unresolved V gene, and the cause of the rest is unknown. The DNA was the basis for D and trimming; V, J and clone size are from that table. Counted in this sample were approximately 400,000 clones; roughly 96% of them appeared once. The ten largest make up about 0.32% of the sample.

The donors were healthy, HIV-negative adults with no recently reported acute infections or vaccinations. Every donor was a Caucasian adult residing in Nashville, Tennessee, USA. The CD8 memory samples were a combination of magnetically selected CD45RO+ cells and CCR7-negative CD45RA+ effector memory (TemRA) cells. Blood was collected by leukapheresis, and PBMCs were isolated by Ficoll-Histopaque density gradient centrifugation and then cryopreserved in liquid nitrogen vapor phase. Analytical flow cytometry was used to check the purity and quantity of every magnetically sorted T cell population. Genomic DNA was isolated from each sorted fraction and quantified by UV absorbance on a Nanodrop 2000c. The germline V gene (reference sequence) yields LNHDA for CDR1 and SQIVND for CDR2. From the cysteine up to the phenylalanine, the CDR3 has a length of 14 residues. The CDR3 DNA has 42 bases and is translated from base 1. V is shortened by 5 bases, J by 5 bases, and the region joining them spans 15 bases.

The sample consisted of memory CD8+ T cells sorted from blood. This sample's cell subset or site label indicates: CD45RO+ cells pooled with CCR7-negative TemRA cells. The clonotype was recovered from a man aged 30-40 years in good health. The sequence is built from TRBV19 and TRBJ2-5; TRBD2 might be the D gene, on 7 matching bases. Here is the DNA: TGTGCCAGTAGTGTCGGGGGGCGGCGGGAGACCCAGTACTTC. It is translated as CASSVGGRRETQYF.